This T cell receptor (beta chain) was identified in a study of blood T cell repertoires in COVID-19. The method was immunoSEQ multiplex PCR; TCRdb's version includes in-frame clones alone and lacks a portion of them. The repertoire holds 150,000 to 200,000 clones, under 95% seen once, with around 17% in the top ten. CDR1 and CDR2 from the germline V gene are SGHAT and FQNNGV. V was pared by 4 bases and J by 3 bases, with 19 bases between. This CDR3 spans 16 amino acids. The sequence was collected from a man aged 60 to 69 with active or convalescent COVID-19. The genes are TRBV11-2 and TRBJ2-7; a possible D gene is TRBD1 (6 bases). Sequenced sample: peripheral blood. CDR3 coding DNA: TGTGCCAGCAGCTCACTCCAGGGGTCGGGCTACTACGAGCAGTACTTC. Translating it yields CASSSLQGSGYYEQYF.